Listed below are T cell receptor beta chains from one sample, sequenced in a study of blood T cells in healthy people across ages. TCRdb passed the 5' RACE reads through MiXCR, listing each CDR3 protein once. There are approximately 1.5 million distinct CDR3 sequences in the sample; about 35% occur only once, and over 9% lies in the top ten. The sample consisted of blood. The receptors stem from a woman aged 25 to 39 in good health. The CDR3 runs from the conserved cysteine through the conserved F or W. Each record gives: J gene, V gene, D gene, clone size, CDR3 protein. D genes are given only for firm matches. Clone size appears in some rows only: once, few, many, or a class for an expanded clone.

>TRBJ2-1|TRBV5-1|TRBD1|-
CASSYRWDRGDNEQFF
>TRBJ2-7|TRBV6-2/TRBV6-3|TRBD2|many
CASSYLRGAYEQYF
>TRBJ2-1|TRBV4-1|-|once
CAGSDPGTPRNEQFF
>TRBJ2-6|TRBV29-1|-|few
CSVEGRQYSSGANVLTF
>TRBJ1-2|TRBV25-1|-|-
CASSGGSYDGYTF
>TRBJ1-4|TRBV6-1|-|few
CASSETPNEKLFF
>TRBJ2-1|TRBV7-2|-|-
CASSTPLHNEQFF
>TRBJ2-7|TRBV4-1|-|many
CASSQRDGTYEQYF
>TRBJ2-1|TRBV4-2|TRBD2|few
CASSQEGAAGGGQYNEQFF
>TRBJ2-7|TRBV7-9|TRBD2|few
CASGRKQVGGRTDEQYF
>TRBJ2-7|TRBV3-1|-|few
CASSQEDSHYEQYF
>TRBJ2-2|TRBV5-1|TRBD1|-
CASSLFFRQGFGTGELFF
>TRBJ1-2|TRBV18|-|few
CASSPGKGYTF
>TRBJ1-2|TRBV18|-|few
CASSPDLLPNYGYTF
>TRBJ2-7|TRBV7-2|-|-
CASSLRYGQYF
>TRBJ2-1|TRBV13|TRBD2|-
CASSLGRTGGPRNEQFF
>TRBJ1-4|TRBV20-1|-|-
CSARGQSNEKLFF
>TRBJ1-2|TRBV21-1|-|-
CASLRDRENYGYTF
>TRBJ2-7|TRBV20-1|-|-
CSAPWRVGGGEQYF
>TRBJ1-5|TRBV5-1|-|-
CASPPISRPNQPQHF
>TRBJ1-2|TRBV30|-|many
CAWRGDARVGGYTF
>TRBJ2-7|TRBV5-1|TRBD2|-
CASSWTSGRALGSYEQYF
>TRBJ2-7|TRBV7-3|TRBD2|-
CASSKRGMSYEQYF
>TRBJ2-3|TRBV28|-|-
CASSTWTGGSTDTQYF
>TRBJ1-1|TRBV12-3/TRBV12-4|-|few
CASSNVNIRDTEAFF
>TRBJ2-5|TRBV7-3|TRBD2|-
CASSSGLAGGFQETQYF
>TRBJ1-4|TRBV20-1|TRBD1|-
CSARPRDSEDATNEKLFF
>TRBJ2-3|TRBV28|-|few
CASSFIADTDTQYF
>-|TRBV20-1|-|-
CSARDFPATEELFF
>TRBJ1-2|TRBV20-1|TRBD1|-
CSARVGQASNYGYTF
>TRBJ2-1|TRBV2|-|-
CASSELGSPVGVQFF
>TRBJ2-1|TRBV20-1|TRBD2|-
CSAQTSGREGWYSEQFF
>TRBJ1-4|TRBV15|-|-
CATSRDLNEKLFF
>TRBJ1-1|TRBV6-1|-|few
CASSGNREDLMNTEAFF
>TRBJ2-4|TRBV27|-|few
CASSLSKGLSKNIQYF
>TRBJ2-5|TRBV28|-|few
CASSLGGGGSQYF
>TRBJ2-7|TRBV5-1|TRBD2|few
CASSPSGGLAAYEQYF
>TRBJ2-3|TRBV6-1|-|few
CASIPGTRVYTQYF
>TRBJ1-2|TRBV7-9|-|-
CASSLNGRGLGYTF
>TRBJ2-1|TRBV6-5|-|-
CASTEGAGNERFF
>TRBJ2-3|TRBV5-1|TRBD2|few
CASSPGRLAGDTQYF
>TRBJ2-1|TRBV10-3|TRBD2|-
CAIRTTLSGGSDNEQFF
>-|TRBV3-1|TRBD2|few
CASSQARTSRYEQYF